Each of the 6 T cell receptor beta chains below was sequenced from the same sample in a study of blood T cell repertoires in COVID-19. Sequenced by immunoSEQ multiplex PCR; TCRdb stores in-frame clones only, minus some. The sample has 200,000 to 250,000 clones; less than 90% are singletons. Sequenced: peripheral blood. All receptors come from a young man with active or convalescent COVID-19.

The gene calls are TRBV7-6 and TRBJ1-6; 9 nucleotides agree with TRBD1. In germline, CDR1 is SGHVS, CDR2 FNYEAQ. V shed 2 bases and J 9 bases; nucleotides not matched to a gene: 2. The length of the CDR3 is 14 residues. The CDR3 spells CASSLTGGASPLHF. The CDR3 DNA reads TGTGCCAGCAGCTTAACAGGGGGCGCTTCACCCCTCCACTTT.

This chain links TRBV11-3 with TRBJ2-2; no definite D call. The V end was cut by 5 bases, the J end by 5 bases, with 9 bases between. This CDR3 contains 13 residues. CDR1 is SGHNT and CDR2 is YENEEA in the germline V gene. The CDR3 DNA reads TGTGCCAGCAGCCAACTCAAAACCGGGGAGCTGTTTTTT. This codes for CASSQLKTGELFF. Full variable domain (remainder filled in from reference TRBV11-3 and TRBJ2-2): EAGVVQSPRYKIIEKKQPVAFWCNPISGHNTLYWYLQNLGQGPELLIRYENEEAVDDSQLPKDRFSAERLKGVDSTLKIQPAELGDSAVYLCASSQLKTGELFFGEGSRLTVL.

The CDR3 nucleotides are TGTGCCAGCAGTTTATCCGGAGACGCTGAAGCTTTCTTT. Protein sequence: CASSLSGDAEAFF. The V call is TRBV27, the J call TRBJ1-1; D unresolved. The CDR3 sequence is 13 residues long. V was clipped by 0 bases and J by 6 bases, with 8 bases between them. The germline CDR1 and CDR2 sequences are MNHEY and SMNVEV (reference sequence).

The chain couples TRBV6-5 to TRBJ2-3; 8 nucleotides agree with TRBD2. In germline, CDR1 is MNHEY, CDR2 SVGAGI. With 4 bases clipped from V and 6 bases from J, the junction kept 12 bases outside the gene matches. This CDR3 region has 16 residues. CDR3: CASSSSGSGRGDTQYF. The CDR3 nucleotides are TGTGCCAGCAGTTCCTCCGGAAGCGGGAGAGGGGATACGCAGTATTTT.

This clone was recorded once. This chain links TRBV18 with TRBJ1-6, with D unresolved. V was shortened by 3 bases and J by 7 bases, with 13 bases between the two germline ends. The CDR3 spans 15 residues. Germline V gene data show CDR1 as KGHSH and CDR2 as LQKENI. Written as DNA, the CDR3 is TGTGCCAGCTCACCGGGAGCAGGCCCCAATTCACCCCTCCACTTT. Amino acids: CASSPGAGPNSPLHF.

The genes are TRBV28 and TRBJ2-7, with TRBD2 matching 7 bases. The CDR3 length is 14 residues. V dropped 3 bases and J dropped 4; count of bases not matched to a gene: 6. Germline V gene lookup returns CDR1 MDHEN and CDR2 SYDVKM. In DNA, the CDR3 is TGTGCCAGCAGTTTGGGCGGGAGAGGGTACGAGCAGTACTTC. It encodes CASSLGGRGYEQYF. The full variable domain, completed using reference TRBV28 and TRBJ2-7, is DVKVTQSSRYLVKRTGEKVFLECVQDMDHENMFWYRQDPGLGLRLIYFSYDVKMKEKGDIPEGYSVSREKKERFSLILESASTNQTSMYLCASSLGGRGYEQYFGPGTRLTVT.